The 30 T cell receptor beta chains below come from one sample, sequenced in a study of regulatory T cells in long-lasting Graves disease. Time point in this sample: newly diagnosed GD, antithyroid drugs for less than 3 months. The TCR library was made from RNA that had been extracted from PBMCs in TRIzol. CDR3 regions were amplified by Arm-PCR using iRepertoire HTBI primers to build TCR beta libraries. TCRdb re-called the multiplex PCR reads with MiXCR, one entry per CDR3 protein. The table records around 460,000 distinct CDR3 sequences, around 15% of them present only once. A further study also used this sample, focusing on T cells in Graves' hyperthyroidism and ophthalmopathy.

Material: peripheral blood mononuclear cells (PBMCs), obtained at new diagnosis, from a patient treated with antithyroid drugs. The source is a woman aged 45-65 years with Graves disease.

This chain connects TRBV19 to TRBJ1-5, with a weak D call TRBD1 (6 bases). The CDR3 covers 15 residues. From germline, CDR1 is LNHDA and CDR2 SQIVND (reference sequence). Trimming cost V 9 bases and J 5 bases, with 20 bases left between them. The CDR3 is CASTIWGAGDQPQHF. The CDR3 DNA follows: TGTGCCAGCACTATTTGGGGGGCCGGAGATCAGCCCCAGCATTTT.

The rearrangement links TRBV30 to TRBJ2-1, with D possibly matching TRBD1 (6 bases). Germline CDR1 GTSNPN, CDR2 SVGIG (reference sequence). The CDR3 loop spans 12 amino acids. Trimming left V 3 bases short and J 4 bases short, with 7 bases between. In DNA form, the CDR3 reads TGTGCCTGGAGGCAGGGGTACAATGAGCAGTTCTTC. It translates to CAWRQGYNEQFF.

This clonotype was counted many times. The rearrangement links TRBV3-1 to TRBJ2-7; 8 nucleotides align to TRBD2. The CDR3 runs to 14 residues. Germline-derived CDR1 and CDR2 are LGHDT and YNNKEL (reference sequence). V trimming: 3 bases; J trimming: 6 bases; junction bases outside the gene matches: 7. The CDR3 nucleotides read TGTGCCAGCAGCCAGCCCGGGGGGGGGATCGAGCAGTACTTC. It specifies CASSQPGGGIEQYF.

This chain uses TRBV10-3 with TRBJ2-3, with 13 nucleotides matching TRBD2. CDR1 ENHRY and CDR2 SYGVKD come from the germline V gene. CDR3 length: 14 amino acids. The V gene end was trimmed by 8 bases and the J gene end by 4 bases; junction bases not matched to a gene: 3. This CDR3 is CAIGTSGNADTQYF. The CDR3 nucleotides read TGTGCCATCGGGACTAGCGGGAATGCAGATACGCAGTATTTT.

This chain connects TRBV18 to TRBJ1-6; D is unclear. This CDR3 spans 15 amino acids. V shed 3 bases and J shed 8 bases, with 14 bases lying between them. Germline CDR1 reads KGHSH; CDR2 reads LQKENI. The CDR3 region is CASSPTPDGDSPLHF. In DNA form, the CDR3 reads TGTGCCAGCTCACCGACTCCGGACGGTGATTCACCCCTCCACTTT.

In this sample, this clonotype turned up a few times. The chain recombines TRBV29-1 with TRBJ2-7; TRBD2 matches 9 bases. From germline, CDR1 is SQVTM and CDR2 ANQGSEA. CDR3 length equals 13 residues. The J segment lost 1 base and the V segment lost 6 bases, leaving 4 bases of the junction unmatched. This chain's CDR3 is CSVGLAHSYEQYF. CDR3 sequence (DNA): TGCAGCGTCGGACTAGCGCATTCCTACGAGCAGTACTTC.

The chain carries TRBV3-1 and TRBJ1-2; D not certain. The germline V gene encodes CDR1 LGHDT and CDR2 YNNKEL (reference sequence). The length of the CDR3 is 14 residues. V lost 0 bases and J 5 bases, leaving 10 bases between the germline ends. Here the CDR3 DNA reads TGTGCCAGCAGCCAAGAACCGGGAGGATATGGCTACACCTTC. Translating gives CASSQEPGGYGYTF.

Note on this clonotype: This may stem from a read error, because a much larger clone lies one nucleotide away. The rearrangement joins TRBV13 to TRBJ2-3; the match to TRBD2 covers 7 bases. The CDR3 covers 15 residues. The germline V gene encodes CDR1 PRHDT and CDR2 FYEKMQ (reference sequence). In DNA, the CDR3 is TGTGCCAGCAGCTTTGGGGCGGGAGTTACAGATACGCGGTATTTT. It yields the protein CASSFGAGVTDTRYF.

V and J are TRBV20-1 and TRBJ2-1, with 10 nucleotides matching TRBD2. Germline CDR1 is DFQATT and CDR2 is SNEGSKA (reference sequence). The length of the CDR3 is 14 residues. The junction had 7 bases not matched to a gene; V was cut back by 2 bases and J by 9 bases. Written as DNA, the CDR3 is TGCAGTGCTAGATTGCCAGCGGGAGGGTCTGAGCAGTTCTTC. It is translated as CSARLPAGGSEQFF.

This clonotype was counted only a few times. The chain uses TRBV11-2 and TRBJ2-2; D gene ambiguous. The ends were cut back, 1 base at V and 5 bases at J, with 8 bases in the middle. Germline loops: CDR1 SGHAT, CDR2 FQNNGV. This CDR3 has 14 amino acids. CDR3 amino acids: CASSLVGRTGELFF. The CDR3 nucleotides are TGTGCCAGCAGCTTAGTGGGCAGAACCGGGGAGCTGTTTTTT.

This chain connects TRBV4-1 to TRBJ2-3; 9 bases agree with TRBD2. The CDR3 runs to 18 residues. Germline assignment: CDR1 MGHRA and CDR2 YSYEKL. The J segment lost 5 bases and the V segment lost 1 base, leaving 13 bases of the junction unmatched. CDR3 sequence: CASSQGFRLAGTVDTQYF. For the CDR3, the DNA is TGCGCCAGCAGCCAAGGATTTCGTCTAGCGGGAACTGTAGATACGCAGTATTTT.

This clonotype turned up a few times. The V and J genes are TRBV30 and TRBJ2-7, with 10 positions matching TRBD2. The CDR3 is made up of 15 amino acids. Trimming took 0 bases from V and 7 from J; bases not matched to a gene: 9. Per the germline V gene, CDR1 is GTSNPN and CDR2 is SVGIG (reference sequence). CDR3 sequence: CAWSVLGLAHSEQYF. DNA for the CDR3: TGTGCCTGGAGTGTACTGGGACTAGCGCATAGTGAGCAGTACTTC.

Concerning this clonotype: No conserved phenylalanine or tryptophan ends this CDR3, so it is likely a read error. The chain recombines TRBV6-2 or TRBV6-3 with TRBJ2-5; 8 nucleotides align to TRBD2. CDR3 length: 15 amino acids. Germline V gene sequence: CDR1 MNHEY, CDR2 SVGEGT. V lost 7 bases and J lost 5; bases outside the gene matches: 12. The CDR3 spells CASTTSGSSGETQYS. The CDR3 DNA reads as TGTGCCAGCACCACCAGCGGGAGTTCGGGGGAGACCCAGTACTCC.

This clonotype was seen more than once but under ten times. The chain has TRBV2 and TRBJ1-3; 8 bases line up with TRBD1. V was pared by 6 bases and J by 2 bases, with 9 bases of the junction left unmatched. Germline V lookup: CDR1 SNHLY, CDR2 FYNNEI. CDR3 size: 16 residues. The CDR3 reads CASSLLRQGTGNTIYF. The CDR3 DNA reads as TGTGCCAGCAGCCTCCTACGACAGGGGACTGGAAACACCATATATTTT.

This clonotype showed up just a few times. V gene TRBV6-2 or TRBV6-3 combines with J gene TRBJ1-3; tentative D call: TRBD1 (6 bases). V was shortened by 4 bases and J by 9 bases, with 16 bases between the two germline ends. From germline, CDR1 is MNHEY and CDR2 SVGEGT. The CDR3 covers 14 residues. The DNA for the CDR3 is TGTGCCAGCAGTTCACAGGGCCCCGGGGGCACCATATATTTT. It translates to CASSSQGPGGTIYF.

Many counts were recorded for this clonotype. J is TRBJ2-7 and V is TRBV6-5, with 7 positions matching TRBD1. The CDR3 contains 14 residues. Trimming took 4 bases from V and 4 from J; bases not matched to a gene: 7. The germline V gene has CDR1 MNHEY and CDR2 SVGAGI. The CDR3 sequence: CASSSGQVPYEQYF. As DNA, the CDR3 is TGTGCCAGCAGTTCCGGACAGGTCCCATACGAGCAGTACTTC.

In regard to this clonotype: The junction differs from germline at one of its ends, possibly a read error. The J gene is TRBJ2-3, the V gene TRBV24-1, with TRBD2 identical over 8 bases. Germline V gene lookup returns CDR1 KGHDR and CDR2 SFDVKD. The CDR3 covers 18 residues. DNA for the CDR3: TGTGCCACCAGTGACCCCAGCGGGGGTACCTCTAGCACAGATACGCAGTGTTTT. This gives the protein CATSDPSGGTSSTDTQCF.

This clonotype was recorded a few times. The rearrangement links TRBV30 to TRBJ1-1; TRBD1 might be the D (5 bases). V lost 4 bases to trimming and J lost 4 bases, with 16 bases between them. In germline, CDR1 is GTSNPN, CDR2 SVGIG (reference sequence). The CDR3 runs 14 residues. The CDR3 DNA reads TGTGCCTGGATTAGGTACAGCGGGGCCACTGAAGCTTTCTTT. Protein: CAWIRYSGATEAFF.

The chain employs TRBV20-1 and TRBJ1-1; D perhaps matches TRBD1 (6 bases). Trimming took off 4 bases at V and 4 bases at J, with 16 bases between the two ends. Germline assignment: CDR1 DFQATT and CDR2 SNEGSKA (reference sequence). CDR3 length: 14 amino acids. The CDR3 DNA reads as TGCAGTGCTAAAAACAGGGTCGTCGGCACTGAAGCTTTCTTT. This sequence encodes CSAKNRVVGTEAFF.

This clonotype is a singleton in its sample. The CDR3 spells CASSFVPGQGDYEQYF. DNA for the CDR3: TGTGCCAGCAGCTTCGTACCGGGACAGGGGGACTACGAGCAGTACTTC. J is TRBJ2-7 and V is TRBV7-2; 11 bases line up with TRBD1. The CDR3 extends over 16 amino acids. CDR1 is SGHTA, CDR2 FQGNSA, per germline. The trim removed 3 bases at V and 3 bases at J, leaving 7 bases unmatched.

This clonotype was picked up many times. The rearrangement links TRBV5-1 to TRBJ2-1, with TRBD2 as a possible D gene (5 bases). This CDR3 has 15 amino acids. CDR1 is SGHRS and CDR2 is YFSETQ in the germline V gene. Between the trimmed V and J ends, which lost 1 base and 3 bases, there was a span of 11 bases. The CDR3 DNA sequence: TGCGCCAGCAGCTTGCTAGCAGGCGGCTACAATGAGCAGTTCTTC. It encodes CASSLLAGGYNEQFF.

This clonotype occurred many times. The chain carries TRBV20-1 and TRBJ2-3, with D possibly being TRBD1 (5 bases). The CDR3 is 14 amino acids. Trimming stripped 4 bases from V and 5 bases from J, with 16 bases between. Germline CDR1 reads DFQATT; CDR2 reads SNEGSKA (reference sequence). The CDR3 DNA is TGCAGTGCTAAGGACCCCCTAGGGGTAGATACGCAGTATTTT. Protein: CSAKDPLGVDTQYF.

This chain joins TRBV25-1 and TRBJ2-5; D uncertain. The CDR3 loop spans 17 amino acids. V was shortened by 11 bases and J by 2 bases, with 27 bases between the two germline ends. Germline V CDR1 and CDR2: MGHDK, SYGVNS. The CDR3 region is CAAWWGPRVILQETQYF. DNA of the CDR3: TGTGCCGCCTGGTGGGGTCCTAGGGTAATTTTGCAAGAGACCCAGTACTTC.

This clonotype was detected many times. This chain uses TRBV7-2 with TRBJ2-5; TRBD2 agrees at 11 bases. This CDR3 spans 15 amino acids. CDR1 SGHTA and CDR2 FQGNSA come from the germline V gene. Germline trimming cut 3 bases from V and 4 bases from J; bases unmatched to any gene: 4. This chain's CDR3 is CASSFYGLAGETQYF. The DNA for the CDR3 is TGTGCCAGCAGCTTCTATGGACTAGCGGGAGAGACCCAGTACTTC. Full variable domain (missing parts from reference TRBV7-2 and TRBJ2-5): GAGVSQSPSNKVTEKGKDVELRCDPISGHTALYWYRQSLGQGLEFLIYFQGNSAPDKSGLPSDRFSAERTGGSVSTLTIQRTQQEDSAVYLCASSFYGLAGETQYFGPGTRLLVL.

Many counts were recorded for this clonotype. The chain is built from TRBV28 and TRBJ2-2; the D gene is possibly TRBD1 (6 bases). The CDR3 sequence is 13 residues long. CDR1 and CDR2 from the germline V gene are MDHEN and SYDVKM. V was clipped by 4 bases and J by 5 bases, with 8 bases between them. CDR3 coding DNA: TGTGCCAGCAGTTGGACAGCTACCGGGGAGCTGTTTTTT. It specifies CASSWTATGELFF.

This chain uses TRBV20-1 with TRBJ1-2; no definite D call. With 0 bases removed from V and 8 bases from J, the gap between germline ends came to 19 bases. This CDR3 contains 15 residues. The V gene's germline CDR1 is DFQATT and CDR2 SNEGSKA (reference sequence). CDR3 region: CSARDSGRDYEGYTF. CDR3 coding DNA: TGCAGTGCTAGAGATTCGGGCAGAGACTATGAAGGCTACACCTTC.

In regard to this clonotype: Mismatch with germline at one junction end may stem from a read error. The V call is TRBV4-1, the J call TRBJ2-2, with 8 bases lining up with TRBD1. The germline V gene encodes CDR1 MGHRA and CDR2 YSYEKL. The CDR3 runs to 18 residues. The chain's CDR3 is CASSGVNKGERYTGGLFF. CDR3 nucleotides: TGCGCCAGCAGTGGGGTAAATAAGGGGGAGAGGTACACAGGGGGGCTGTTTTTT.

This clonotype was recorded only once. This sequence joins TRBV28 and TRBJ2-7, with TRBD2 matching over 8 bases. Germline V CDR1 and CDR2: MDHEN, SYDVKM. V gave up 8 bases and J gave up 7 bases; unmatched junction bases: 16. This CDR3 is built from 15 residues. CDR3 amino acids: CASQESGSRLDEQYF. Here the CDR3 DNA reads TGTGCCAGCCAGGAGAGCGGGAGCCGTTTGGATGAGCAGTACTTC.

This clonotype was observed many times. The chain combines TRBV28 with TRBJ1-5; 11 nucleotides agree with TRBD1. This CDR3 has 16 amino acids. Germline loops: CDR1 MDHEN, CDR2 SYDVKM. V trimming: 4 bases; J trimming: 3 bases; junction bases outside the gene matches: 5. CDR3 sequence reads: CASSSGTGGFNQPQHF. The CDR3 DNA reads TGTGCCAGCAGTTCCGGGACAGGGGGTTTCAATCAGCCCCAGCATTTT.

This clonotype showed up many times. The rearrangement uses TRBV7-9 and TRBJ2-2; 12 bases match TRBD1. CDR1 is SEHNR, CDR2 FQNEAQ, per germline (reference sequence). The CDR3 loop spans 15 amino acids. Losses at the gene ends were 6 bases for V and 10 bases for J; bases not matched to a gene: 9. CDR3 sequence (DNA): TGTGCCAGCAGAAACCCCGGGACAGGGGGCGTGGAGCTGTTTTTT. Translating gives CASRNPGTGGVELFF.